The present T cell receptor (beta chain) was sequenced within a study of blood T cell repertoires in COVID-19. The table came from immunoSEQ multiplex PCR; TCRdb's copy has only in-frame clones and leaves some out. The table records 200,000 to 300,000 clones, roughly 86% of them present only once. With respect to this clone: The junction differs from germline at one of its ends, possibly a read error.

Enrolled during active infection, Seattle patients were then followed longitudinally. Germline V CDR1 and CDR2: SNHLY, FYNNEI. This CDR3 is 12 amino acids long. This receptor was taken from an older woman with COVID-19, enrolled during active disease. Sequenced input: peripheral blood. The rearrangement joins TRBV2 to TRBJ2-7; D might be TRBD2 (5 bases). CDR3 protein: CASGETSYEQYF. CDR3 bases: TGTGCCAGCGGTGAAACTAGTTACGAGCAGTACTTC.